This is a list of T cell receptor beta chains from one sample in a study of T cells in Graves' hyperthyroidism and ophthalmopathy. TCRdb re-derived calls from the multiplex PCR reads in MiXCR, one entry per CDR3 protein. The data contain approximately 610,000 distinct CDR3 sequences, about 14% of them seen just once; the ten biggest clones take up around 4.5%. The specimen sequenced was blood. These receptor sequences come from a woman aged 40 to 49 with Graves' ophthalmopathy. Each CDR3 is given with its conserved first and last residue. Each record gives: CDR3 DNA, CDR3 protein, D gene, V gene, J gene, clone size. A D gene is named only where the DNA matches it firmly. Rows give clone size only sometimes, using once, few, many, or a class for an expanded clone.

TGTGCCAGCAGTTTAATGGCAGCAGCCTACGAGCAGTACTTC,CASSLMAAAYEQYF,.,TRBV28,TRBJ2-7,many
TGTGCCAGCGGACTAGCGGGAGGAGGGGTAGAGACCCAGTACTTC,CASGLAGGGVETQYF,TRBD2,TRBV2,TRBJ2-5,many
TGTGCCAGCAGTGACCGGGTGGGGTGGGACGAGCAGTACTTC,CASSDRVGWDEQYF,.,TRBV6-1,TRBJ2-7,.
TGCAGTGCTCTTCCGGGCCATTCGAGCTATGGCTACACCTTC,CSALPGHSSYGYTF,.,TRBV20-1,TRBJ1-2,many
TGTGCCAGCAGCTTGAGGGCCGGGCGATCAGGCTATGGCTACACCTTC,CASSLRAGRSGYGYTF,.,TRBV13,TRBJ1-2,many
TGTGCCAGCAGCCTGGAGCCCTCCCCCACCTATGGCTACACCTTC,CASSLEPSPTYGYTF,.,TRBV6-1,TRBJ1-2,.
TGTGCCAGCAGCACTAAACTCGGGACTAGCTACCAAGAGACCCAGTACTTC,CASSTKLGTSYQETQYF,TRBD2,TRBV12-3/TRBV12-4,TRBJ2-5,many
TGTGCCAGCAGTTCCGGACAGGGACTTCAGCCCCAGCATTTT,CASSSGQGLQPQHF,TRBD1,TRBV6-5,TRBJ1-5,many
TGTGCCAGCAGCTTCCCCCAACTAGCGGGAGAGGGGTACTTC,CASSFPQLAGEGYF,TRBD2,TRBV11-3,TRBJ2-7,.
TGCAGCGTTTCAGGACCTAATCAGCCCCAGCATTTT,CSVSGPNQPQHF,.,TRBV29-1,TRBJ1-5,many
TGTGCCGTACCGGGACTAGCTCTATCCGGGGAGCTGTTTTTT,CAVPGLALSGELFF,TRBD2,TRBV2,TRBJ2-2,many
TGTGCCAGCAGCTTAAGGTTCGGGATGAACACTGAAGCTTTCTTT,CASSLRFGMNTEAFF,.,TRBV11-3,TRBJ1-1,.
TGTGCCAGCAGTTTTTTATCCGGACAGGGAAGAGACAGGGGGCTATATGGCTACACCTTC,CASSFLSGQGRDRGLYGYTF,TRBD1,TRBV12-3/TRBV12-4,TRBJ1-2,.
TGTGCCAGCAGTTACTCTAGGGACCGGGAGACCCAGTACTTC,CASSYSRDRETQYF,.,TRBV6-5,TRBJ2-5,many
TGTGCCAGTACGCTTGGACTAGCGGGAGGGCCCTCCGGGGAGACCCAGTACTTC,CASTLGLAGGPSGETQYF,TRBD2,TRBV12-3/TRBV12-4,TRBJ2-5,many
TGCGCCAGCAGCTTGGGGCCAGGAGGATACCAGCCCCAGCATTTT,CASSLGPGGYQPQHF,.,TRBV5-1,TRBJ1-5,few
TGTGCCAGCTCACCTAAAAGGGCCACTGAAGCTTTCTTT,CASSPKRATEAFF,.,TRBV18,TRBJ1-1,few
TGTGCCAGCAGCTCCTTGGACGGTATGCCCGAGCAGTACTTC,CASSSLDGMPEQYF,.,TRBV5-6,TRBJ2-7,.
TGTGCCTGGAGCCCGGGACAGGTGCGGGGCTACACCTTC,CAWSPGQVRGYTF,TRBD1,TRBV30,TRBJ1-2,.
TGTGCCAGCAGCTTATCGGGGGCCTTTAATTCACCCCTCCACTTT,CASSLSGAFNSPLHF,.,TRBV7-2,TRBJ1-6,.
TGTGCCAGCAGTCCCGAGCGGGAGTCCTACGAGCAGTACTTC,CASSPERESYEQYF,TRBD2,TRBV6-2/TRBV6-3,TRBJ2-7,many
TGTGCCAGCACTCTAGCGGGACAGGGGAGTCCTGGGGCCAACGTCCTGACTTTC,CASTLAGQGSPGANVLTF,.,TRBV28,TRBJ2-6,many
TGTGCCACCAGTGACCAGGACAGGGGTCAAGAGACCCAGTACTTC,CATSDQDRGQETQYF,TRBD1,TRBV24-1,TRBJ2-5,many
TGTGCCAGCAGTTTAGGGGCGACAGGGGGCGTGGGTGAAGCTTTCTTT,CASSLGATGGVGEAFF,TRBD1,TRBV28,TRBJ1-1,many
TGTGCCAGCAGTTTATATACAGAAAACTACGAGCAGTACTTC,CASSLYTENYEQYF,.,TRBV28,TRBJ2-7,many
TGTGCCAGCAGCCAAGATTGGCAGGCTACTACTTCCTACTATGGCTACACCTTC,CASSQDWQATTSYYGYTF,.,TRBV4-2,TRBJ1-2,many
TGTGCCAGCAGCCAAGATGGAGCGAGTTACACAGATACGCAGTATTTT,CASSQDGASYTDTQYF,.,TRBV4-2,TRBJ2-3,few